The source of this T cell receptor beta chain is a study of T-cell memory formation after mild COVID-19. Notes on the study in general: Largely, contracting CD4+ clones fell within CM and EM, and contracting CD8+ clones within EMRA. Researchers found some responding clones in pre-infection memory, a sign that cross-reactive memory joined.

Trimming cost V 11 bases and J 6 bases, with 9 bases left between them. Germline values: CDR1 SGHTA, CDR2 FQGNSA. The CDR3 loop spans 10 amino acids. TCRdb processed the 5' RACE reads anew with MiXCR; each CDR3 protein has one entry. This sample yields under 400,000 distinct CDR3 sequences, of which around 27% are seen a single time; 13% belongs to the top ten. This clonotype was seen only a few times. The target antigen is unknown. The J gene is TRBJ2-3, the V gene TRBV7-2; D not resolved. The clonotype was recovered from an adult woman who had mild COVID-19 (a few samples of this study predate the infection). Cell type and time point are not known. Sequences were obtained from PBMCs or a T cell subset sorted from them (not recorded which). CDR3: CAGGVDTQYF. The CDR3, as DNA: TGTGCCGGTGGGGTCGATACGCAGTATTTT.